There are many counts of the clone carrying this T cell receptor beta chain. This sample is part of a study of T cell repertoires in cytomegalovirus infection. TCRdb reanalysed the reads using MiXCR and keeps one entry per CDR3 protein. The sample lists approximately 500,000 distinct CDR3 sequences, 16% occurring once. The germline gives CDR1 MNHEY, CDR2 SMNVEV (reference sequence). The CDR3 totals 13 residues. The ends were cut back, 6 bases at V and 2 bases at J, with 8 bases in the middle. The chain recombines TRBV27 with TRBJ2-1; D remains unclear. The specimen sequenced was CD8+ T cells from PBMCs. This receptor was identified in a human donor in good health (CMV status not recorded). Some clones in this sample may be carry-over from other donors' samples. The CDR3 protein is CASRKPTYNEQFF. The CDR3 nucleotides are TGTGCCAGCAGGAAGCCTACCTACAATGAGCAGTTCTTC.